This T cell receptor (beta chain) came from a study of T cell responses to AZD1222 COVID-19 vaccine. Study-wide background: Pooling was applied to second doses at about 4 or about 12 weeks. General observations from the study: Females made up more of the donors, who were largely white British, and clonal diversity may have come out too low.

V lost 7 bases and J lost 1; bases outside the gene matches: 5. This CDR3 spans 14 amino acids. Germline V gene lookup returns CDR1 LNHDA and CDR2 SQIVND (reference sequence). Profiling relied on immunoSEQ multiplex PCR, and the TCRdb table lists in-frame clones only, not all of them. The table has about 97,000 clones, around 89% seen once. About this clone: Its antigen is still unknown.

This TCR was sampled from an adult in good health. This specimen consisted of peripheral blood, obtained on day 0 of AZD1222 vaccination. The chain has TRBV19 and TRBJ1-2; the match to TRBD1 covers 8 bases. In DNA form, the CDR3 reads TGTGCCAGTAAGCCGGGACAGGATAACTATGGCTACACCTTC. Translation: CASKPGQDNYGYTF.